This TCR beta chain comes out of a study of blood T cell repertoires in COVID-19. On the study more broadly: Donors in the United States, Italy and Spain gave samples during acute or convalescent COVID-19.

Profiling relied on immunoSEQ multiplex PCR, and the TCRdb table lists in-frame clones only, not all of them. In the table there are approximately 300,000 clones, roughly 90% of which are singletons. Those who participated ranged in age from about 18 to 95 years and resided in some 24 US areas. Germline lookup yields CDR1 PRHDT and CDR2 FYEKMQ (reference sequence). V dropped 2 bases and J dropped 7; count of bases not matched to a gene: 5. CDR3 length equals 15 residues. The TCR was taken from a woman aged 30 to 39 who had recovered from COVID-19. The J gene is TRBJ2-2, the V gene TRBV13, with 9 bases matching TRBD2. The material sequenced was PBMCs or T cells enriched from blood (not recorded which). In DNA form, the CDR3 reads TGTGCCAGCAGCTTAAACGGACTAGCGAACGGGGAGCTGTTTTTT. Translating it yields CASSLNGLANGELFF.